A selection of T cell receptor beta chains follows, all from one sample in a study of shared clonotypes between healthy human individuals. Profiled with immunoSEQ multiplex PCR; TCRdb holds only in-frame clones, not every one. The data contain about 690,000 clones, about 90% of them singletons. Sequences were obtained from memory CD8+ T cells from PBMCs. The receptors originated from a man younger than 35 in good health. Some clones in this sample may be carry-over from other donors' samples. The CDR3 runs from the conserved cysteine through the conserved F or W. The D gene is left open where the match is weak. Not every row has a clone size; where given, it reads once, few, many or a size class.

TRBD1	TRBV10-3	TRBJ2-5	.	CAISDAGTGILETQYF	TGTGCCATCAGTGACGCGGGGACAGGGATATTAGAGACCCAGTACTTC
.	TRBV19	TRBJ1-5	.	CASSYRGSQPQHF	TGTGCCAGTAGTTATAGAGGGAGTCAGCCCCAGCATTTT
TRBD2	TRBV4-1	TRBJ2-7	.	CASSQGRLAGDEQYF	TGCGCCAGCAGCCAAGGTCGACTAGCGGGAGACGAGCAGTACTTC
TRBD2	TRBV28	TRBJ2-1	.	CASVTGTSRANEQFF	TGTGCCAGCGTAACCGGGACTAGCAGAGCCAATGAGCAGTTCTTC
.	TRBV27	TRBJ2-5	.	CASSLSAGLQETQYF	TGTGCCAGCAGTTTATCGGCGGGGCTCCAAGAGACCCAGTACTTC
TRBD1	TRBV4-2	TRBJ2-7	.	CASSVPGQGDVGQYF	TGTGCCAGCAGCGTACCGGGACAGGGAGACGTGGGGCAGTACTTC
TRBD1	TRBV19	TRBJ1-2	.	CASSKQGEDGYTF	TGTGCCAGTAGTAAACAGGGGGAGGATGGCTACACCTTC
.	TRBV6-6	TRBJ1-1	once	CASSYSGGNTEAFF	TGTGCCAGCAGTTACTCGGGGGGGAACACTGAAGCTTTCTTT
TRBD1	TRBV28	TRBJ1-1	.	CASSFDRAPRTGTEAFF	TGTGCCAGCAGTTTCGACAGGGCCCCGAGGACGGGCACTGAAGCTTTCTTT
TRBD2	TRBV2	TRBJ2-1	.	CASSEFGTRGYNEQFF	TGTGCCAGCAGTGAATTTGGGACTAGGGGCTACAATGAGCAGTTCTTC
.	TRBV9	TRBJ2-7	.	CASSLLLDSYEQYF	TGTGCCAGCAGCCTTCTTTTGGACAGCTACGAGCAGTACTTC
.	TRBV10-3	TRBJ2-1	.	CAISDGGSSYNEQFF	TGTGCCATCAGTGACGGCGGTAGCTCCTACAATGAGCAGTTCTTC
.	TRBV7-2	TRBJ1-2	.	CASTNSPGGIYGYTF	TGTGCCAGCACAAACTCCCCTGGGGGGATCTATGGCTACACCTTC
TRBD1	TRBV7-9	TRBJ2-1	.	CASSKQGGLNNEQFF	TGTGCCAGCAGCAAACAGGGGGGCCTCAACAATGAGCAGTTCTTC
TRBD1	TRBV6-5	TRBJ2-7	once	CASSPGTGSPEQYF	TGTGCCAGCAGTCCGGGGACAGGGTCTCCGGAGCAGTACTTC
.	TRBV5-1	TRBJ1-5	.	CASSFSPAGDGQPQHF	TGCGCCAGCAGCTTCTCCCCGGCAGGGGATGGCCAGCCCCAGCATTTT
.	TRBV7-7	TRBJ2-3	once	CASSRETLTDTQYF	TGTGCCAGCAGCAGGGAAACCCTCACAGATACGCAGTATTTT
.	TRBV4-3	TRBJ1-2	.	CASSQDPSGLTGYGYTF	TGCGCCAGCAGCCAAGATCCCTCCGGCCTTACAGGGTATGGCTACACCTTC
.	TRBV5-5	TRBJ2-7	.	CASSQGYYEQYF	TGTGCCAGCAGCCAGGGATACTACGAGCAGTACTTC
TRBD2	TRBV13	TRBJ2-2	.	CASSLVPAGAATGELFF	TGTGCCAGCAGCTTAGTACCAGCGGGAGCAGCCACCGGGGAGCTGTTTTTT
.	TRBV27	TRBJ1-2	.	CASSLHSTGDSSEDGYTF	TGTGCCAGCAGTCTACACTCGACAGGAGACAGTTCGGAGGATGGCTACACCTTC
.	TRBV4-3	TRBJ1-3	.	CASSQDWPAGNTIYF	TGCGCCAGCAGCCAAGATTGGCCGGCCGGAAACACCATATATTTT
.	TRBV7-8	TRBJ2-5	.	CASSSGPRRETQYF	TGTGCCAGCAGCTCGGGCCCCAGGAGAGAGACCCAGTACTTC
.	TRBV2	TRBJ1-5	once	CASSPSGPQHF	TGTGCCAGCAGCCCCTCGGGGCCCCAGCATTTT
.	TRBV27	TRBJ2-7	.	CASSPGTFYEQYF	TGTGCCAGCAGTCCAGGGACCTTCTACGAGCAGTACTTC
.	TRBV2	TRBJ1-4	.	CASSEALEGTNEKLFF	TGTGCCAGCAGTGAAGCGCTGGAGGGAACTAATGAAAAACTGTTTTTT
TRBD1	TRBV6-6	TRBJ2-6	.	CASSPGTGRANVLTF	TGTGCCAGCAGCCCCGGGACAGGGAGGGCCAACGTCCTGACTTTC
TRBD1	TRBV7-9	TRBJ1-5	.	CASSLSETGPNQPQHF	TGTGCCAGCAGCTTATCCGAGACAGGGCCCAATCAGCCCCAGCATTTT
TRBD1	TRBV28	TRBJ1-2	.	CASSFIRFWDRDDYGYTF	TGTGCCAGCAGTTTTATCCGGTTCTGGGACAGGGATGACTATGGCTACACCTTC
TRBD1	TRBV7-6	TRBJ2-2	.	CASSFPGQGGSGELFF	TGTGCCAGCAGCTTCCCGGGACAGGGGGGTTCCGGGGAGCTGTTTTTT
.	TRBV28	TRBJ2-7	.	CASSIPGEAYEQYF	TGTGCCAGCAGTATTCCGGGGGAAGCCTACGAGCAGTACTTC
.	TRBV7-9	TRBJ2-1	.	CASSFENSYNEQFF	TGTGCCAGCAGCTTTGAAAACTCCTACAATGAGCAGTTCTTC
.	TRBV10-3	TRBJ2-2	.	CAISESIYAAGELFF	TGTGCCATCAGTGAGTCGATTTATGCGGCCGGGGAGCTGTTTTTT
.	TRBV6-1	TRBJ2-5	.	CASSEAKARGPQGTQYF	TGTGCCAGCAGTGAAGCCAAGGCGCGGGGCCCCCAAGGGACCCAGTACTTC
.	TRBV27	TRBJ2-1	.	CASSSPRWDEQFF	TGTGCCAGCAGTTCCCCGAGATGGGATGAGCAGTTCTTC
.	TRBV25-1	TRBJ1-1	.	CASSASCRGGTEAFF	TGTGCCAGCAGTGCCTCCTGCCGGGGGGGGACTGAAGCTTTCTTT
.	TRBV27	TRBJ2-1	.	CASSFGGREQFF	TGTGCCAGCAGTTTCGGTGGGCGGGAGCAGTTCTTC
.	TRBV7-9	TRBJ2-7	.	CASSFTGNDYEQYF	TGTGCCAGCAGCTTCACAGGCAATGACTACGAGCAGTACTTC
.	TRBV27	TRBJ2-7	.	CASSTIPGSYEQYF	TGTGCCAGCAGCACAATCCCAGGTTCCTACGAGCAGTACTTC
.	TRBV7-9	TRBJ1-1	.	CASRKSNTEAFF	TGTGCCAGCAGAAAGTCGAACACTGAAGCTTTCTTT
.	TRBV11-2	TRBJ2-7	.	CASSLDPGGYEQYF	TGTGCCAGCAGCTTAGATCCCGGCGGATACGAGCAGTACTTC
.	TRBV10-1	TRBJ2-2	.	CASRMGRTTGELFF	TGCGCCAGCAGGATGGGACGGACCACCGGGGAGCTGTTTTTT
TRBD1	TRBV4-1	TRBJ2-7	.	CASSQWDRGSNEQYF	TGCGCCAGCAGCCAATGGGACAGGGGTTCCAACGAGCAGTACTTC
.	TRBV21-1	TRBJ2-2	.	CASSTQEESGEAGELFF	TGTGCCAGCAGCACCCAAGAGGAGTCGGGAGAGGCCGGGGAGCTGTTTTTT
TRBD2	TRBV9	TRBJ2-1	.	CASSVPLAGVNNEQFF	TGTGCCAGCAGCGTCCCCCTAGCGGGGGTAAACAATGAGCAGTTCTTC
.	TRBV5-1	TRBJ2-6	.	CASSLGGRGFSGANVLTF	TGCGCCAGCAGCTTGGGAGGCCGCGGATTCTCTGGGGCCAACGTCCTGACTTTC
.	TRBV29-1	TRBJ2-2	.	CNSDFKSARLGRGAVF	TGCAACAGCGATTTTAAGAGTGCCAGGCTCGGCCGGGGAGCTGTTTTT
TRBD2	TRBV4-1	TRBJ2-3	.	CASSPRLAGSTDTQYF	TGCGCCAGCAGCCCCAGACTAGCGGGTAGCACAGATACGCAGTATTTT
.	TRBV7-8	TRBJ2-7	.	CASNKDRARYEQYF	TGTGCCAGCAACAAAGACCGGGCAAGGTACGAGCAGTACTTC
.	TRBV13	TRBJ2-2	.	CASSPSENTGELFF	TGTGCCAGCAGCCCTTCAGAGAACACCGGGGAGCTGTTTTTT
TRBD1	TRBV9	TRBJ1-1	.	CASSVGQGVMNTEAFF	TGTGCCAGCAGCGTAGGGCAGGGGGTTATGAACACTGAAGCTTTCTTT
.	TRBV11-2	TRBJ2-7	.	CASRGLNGYEQYF	TGTGCCAGCAGGGGGCTTAACGGTTACGAGCAGTACTTC
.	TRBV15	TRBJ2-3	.	CATLSGVNTDTQYF	TGTGCCACCCTATCAGGGGTCAACACAGATACGCAGTATTTT
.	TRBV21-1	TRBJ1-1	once	CASSNPLGDRRMNTEAFF	TGTGCCAGCAGCAATCCCTTGGGGGACAGGAGAATGAACACTGAAGCTTTCTTT
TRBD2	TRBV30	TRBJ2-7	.	CAWSVGPSGTVILPSYEQYF	TGTGCCTGGAGTGTAGGGCCTAGCGGAACTGTCATCCTCCCGTCCTACGAGCAGTACTTC
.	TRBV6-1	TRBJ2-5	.	CASSVDRRMLYQETQYF	TGTGCCAGCAGTGTCGACAGGAGAATGCTATACCAAGAGACCCAGTACTTC
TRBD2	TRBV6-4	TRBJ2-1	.	CASSVVAGVSNEQFF	TGTGCCAGCAGTGTAGTAGCGGGAGTATCGAATGAGCAGTTCTTC
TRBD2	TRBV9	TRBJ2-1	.	CASSVGLAGLQFF	TGTGCCAGCAGCGTAGGACTAGCGGGATTGCAGTTCTTC